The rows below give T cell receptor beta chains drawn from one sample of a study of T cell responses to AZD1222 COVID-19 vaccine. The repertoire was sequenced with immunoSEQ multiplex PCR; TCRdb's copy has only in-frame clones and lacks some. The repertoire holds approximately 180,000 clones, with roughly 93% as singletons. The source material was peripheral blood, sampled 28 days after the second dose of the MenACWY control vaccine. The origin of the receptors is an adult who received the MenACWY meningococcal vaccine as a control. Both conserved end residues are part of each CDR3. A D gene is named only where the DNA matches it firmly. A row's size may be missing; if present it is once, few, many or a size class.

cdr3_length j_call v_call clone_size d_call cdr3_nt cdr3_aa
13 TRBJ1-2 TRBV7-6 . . TGTGCCAGCCCCACTGCAGGGGCCTATGGCTACACCTTC CASPTAGAYGYTF
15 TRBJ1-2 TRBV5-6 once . TGTGCCAGCAGCGGCCGGGACACCAGTACGGCTGGCTACACCTTC CASSGRDTSTAGYTF
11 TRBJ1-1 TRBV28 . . TGTGCCAGCAGTTTTCTCGCTGAAGCTTTCTTT CASSFLAEAFF
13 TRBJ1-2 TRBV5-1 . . TGCGCCAGCAGCTCCGGGACGGTCTATGGCTACACCTTC CASSSGTVYGYTF
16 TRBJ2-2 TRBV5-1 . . TGCGCCAGCAGCCTCCAGGGACCCCCCGGGGGCGGGGAGCTGTTTTTT CASSLQGPPGGGELFF
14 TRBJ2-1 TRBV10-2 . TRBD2 TGCGCCAGCAGGGACGGGACTAGTCACAATGAGCAGTTCTTC CASRDGTSHNEQFF
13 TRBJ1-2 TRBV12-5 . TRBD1 TGTGCTAGTGGTTTGGGGACAGGCTATGGCTACACCTTC CASGLGTGYGYTF
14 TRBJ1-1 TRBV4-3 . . TGCGCCAGCAGCCCACGGTACAGTGGCACTGAAGCTTTCTTT CASSPRYSGTEAFF
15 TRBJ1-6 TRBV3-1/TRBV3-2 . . TGTGCCAGCAGGAAGGACGGGTCCTATAATTCACCCCTCCACTTT CASRKDGSYNSPLHF
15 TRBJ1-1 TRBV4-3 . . TGCGCCAGCAGCCAAGAGGGGGGCATGAACACTGAAGCTTTCTTT CASSQEGGMNTEAFF
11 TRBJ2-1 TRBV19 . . TGTGCCAGTAGTACCGGGGAGAAGCAGTTCTTC CASSTGEKQFF
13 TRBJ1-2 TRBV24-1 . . TGTGCCACCAGTGATTTCTCGGGGACTGGCTACACCTTC CATSDFSGTGYTF
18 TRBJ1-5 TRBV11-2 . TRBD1 TGTGCCAGCAGCTCCGGGACAGGGGATGGAATTGGCAATCAGCCCCAGCATTTT CASSSGTGDGIGNQPQHF
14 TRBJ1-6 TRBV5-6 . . TGTGCCAGCAGCTTTTGGGTGGATAATTCACCCCTCCACTTT CASSFWVDNSPLHF
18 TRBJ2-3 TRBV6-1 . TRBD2 TGTGCCAGCAGTGAAACACTAGCGGGGGGTACAAGCACAGATACGCAGTATTTT CASSETLAGGTSTDTQYF
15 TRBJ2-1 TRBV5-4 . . TGTGCCAGCAGCCGGGACGGAGGCCTCTACAATGAGCAGTTCTTC CASSRDGGLYNEQFF
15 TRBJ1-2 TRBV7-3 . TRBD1 TGTGCCAGCAGCTTAGGGCAGGGGGAGTTGTATGGCTACACCTTC CASSLGQGELYGYTF
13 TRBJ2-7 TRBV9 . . TGTGCCAGCAGCGTAGACGGTTCCTACGAGCAGTACTTC CASSVDGSYEQYF
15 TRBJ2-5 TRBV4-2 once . TGTGCCAGCAGCCGAACTCAGGGGCGGGTAGAGACCCAGTACTTC CASSRTQGRVETQYF
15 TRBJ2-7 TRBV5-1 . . TGCGCCAGCAGCTTTATTCCCCAGGGATCCTACGAGCAGTACTTC CASSFIPQGSYEQYF
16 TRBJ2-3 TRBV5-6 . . TGTGCCAGCAGCTTGGGGCAGTTCTTTAGCACAGATACGCAGTATTTT CASSLGQFFSTDTQYF
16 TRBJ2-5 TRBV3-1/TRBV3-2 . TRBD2 TGTGCCAGCAGCAAGGGACTAGCGGGGGTCCAAGAGACCCAGTACTTC CASSKGLAGVQETQYF
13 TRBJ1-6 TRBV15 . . TGTGCCACCCGGAGTATAATGGATTCACCCCTCCACTTT CATRSIMDSPLHF
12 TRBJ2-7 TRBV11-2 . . TGTGCCAGCAGCCCTGACGGGTACGAGCAGTACTTC CASSPDGYEQYF
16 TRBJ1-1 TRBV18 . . TGTGCCAGCTCACCAATGACAGCCCACATGAACACTGAAGCTTTCTTT CASSPMTAHMNTEAFF
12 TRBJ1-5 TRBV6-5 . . TGTGCCATCGGGCCTCCTGGTCAGCCCCAGCATTTT CAIGPPGQPQHF
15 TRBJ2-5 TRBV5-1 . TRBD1 TGCGCCAGCAGCTTGGCCCGGACAGGGGGAGAGACCCAGTACTTC CASSLARTGGETQYF
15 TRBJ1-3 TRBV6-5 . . TGTGCCAGCAGTTACTCAGGCGGAAATGGAAACACCATATATTTT CASSYSGGNGNTIYF
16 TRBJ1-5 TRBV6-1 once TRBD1 TGTGCCAGCAGTGAAGTAGGGGGCCCTATCAATCAGCCCCAGCATTTT CASSEVGGPINQPQHF
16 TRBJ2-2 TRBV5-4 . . TGTGCCAGCAGCCCCCCGGCGGGGTGGAACACCGGGGAGCTGTTTTTT CASSPPAGWNTGELFF
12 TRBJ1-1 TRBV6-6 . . TGTGCCAGCAGCCGACAGAACACTGAAGCTTTCTTT CASSRQNTEAFF
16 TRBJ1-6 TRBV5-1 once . TGCGCCAGCAGCCGCGGGGAGTTACTCTATAATTCACCCCTCCACTTT CASSRGELLYNSPLHF
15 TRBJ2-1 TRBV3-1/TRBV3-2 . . TGTGCCAGCAGCCACAAGCGAAGCAGGATAAATGAGCAGTTCTTC CASSHKRSRINEQFF
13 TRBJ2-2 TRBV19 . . TGTGCCAGTAGTATGAGCGGCACCGGGGAGCTGTTTTTT CASSMSGTGELFF
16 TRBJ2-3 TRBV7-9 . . TGTGCCAGCACCGTGGGGGTAGAAGTAGTCACAGATACGCAGTATTTT CASTVGVEVVTDTQYF
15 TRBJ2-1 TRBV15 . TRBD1 TGTGCCACCAGCAGCGCCGGGACAGGGTTTAATGAGCAGTTCTTC CATSSAGTGFNEQFF
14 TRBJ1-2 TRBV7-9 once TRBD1 TGTGCCAGCAGCCCAGGACAGGCTAACTATGGCTACACCTTC CASSPGQANYGYTF
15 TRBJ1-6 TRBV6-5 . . TGTGCCAGCAGAATTATGGGGACCGGGAATTCACCCCTCCACTTT CASRIMGTGNSPLHF
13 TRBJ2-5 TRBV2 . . TGTGCCAGCAGTTCGAGCCGAATTGAGACCCAGTACTTC CASSSSRIETQYF
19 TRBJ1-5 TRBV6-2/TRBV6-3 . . TGTGCCAGCAGTTACTCGAAGCCTCCCCCGACCAGACACAATCAGCCCCAGCATTTT CASSYSKPPPTRHNQPQHF
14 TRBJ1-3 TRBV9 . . TGTGCCAGCAGCGTTGGGACTGGTGGAAACACCATATATTTT CASSVGTGGNTIYF
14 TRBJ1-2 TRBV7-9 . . TGTGCCAGCAGCGAACAAGGCGGCCCAAGTGGCTACACCTTC CASSEQGGPSGYTF
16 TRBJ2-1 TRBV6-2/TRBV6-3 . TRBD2 TGTGCCAGCAGTCCCTCCGGGACTAGCTCCTACAATGAGCAGTTCTTC CASSPSGTSSYNEQFF
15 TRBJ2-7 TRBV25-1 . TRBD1 TGTGCCAGCATCATGATGAGGGACAGAGACTACGAGCAGTACTTC CASIMMRDRDYEQYF
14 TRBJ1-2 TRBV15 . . TGTGCCACCAGCAGAGTGAAGGGCGCGGGGGGCTACACCTTC CATSRVKGAGGYTF
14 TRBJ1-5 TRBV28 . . TGTGCCAGCAGTTTAACACAGAGTAATCAGCCCCAGCATTTT CASSLTQSNQPQHF
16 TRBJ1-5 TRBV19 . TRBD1 TGTGCCAGTAGTATCGGGACAGGCAAAAGCAATCAGCCCCAGCATTTT CASSIGTGKSNQPQHF
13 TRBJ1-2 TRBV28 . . TGTGCCAGTTCACGAAGGGCGGGCTATGGCTACACCTTC CASSRRAGYGYTF
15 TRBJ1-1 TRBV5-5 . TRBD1 TGTGCCAGCAGCACAGGACAGGGTTTGGTCACTGAAGCTTTCTTT CASSTGQGLVTEAFF
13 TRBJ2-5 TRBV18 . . TGTGCCAGCTCACCAGAGGGGTTGAAGACCCAGTACTTC CASSPEGLKTQYF
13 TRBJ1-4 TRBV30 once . TGTGCCTGGAGTACCGGACCATATGAAAAACTGTTTTTT CAWSTGPYEKLFF
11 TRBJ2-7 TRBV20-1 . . TGCAGTGCTAGTCCTTTCGGCGAGCAGTACTTC CSASPFGEQYF
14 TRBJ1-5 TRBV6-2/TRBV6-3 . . TGTGCCAGCAGTTTGGCACTCAGCAATCAGCCCCAGCATTTT CASSLALSNQPQHF